This is a list of T cell receptor beta chains from one sample in a study of T cells in Graves' hyperthyroidism and ophthalmopathy. TCRdb redid the calling of the multiplex PCR reads with MiXCR, one entry per CDR3 protein. The sample holds about 710,000 distinct CDR3 sequences, about 15% seen once. The specimen was blood. The receptors were sampled from a young man with Graves' hyperthyroidism. CDR3s include the opening cysteine and the closing phenylalanine or tryptophan. The order of the fields is D gene, clone size, J gene, V gene, CDR3 protein, CDR3 DNA. The D gene is left open where the match is weak. Some rows mark clone size as missing; the rest say once, few, many or name a class of expanded clone.

TRBD1,few,TRBJ2-7,TRBV7-6,CASSAGTGEYEQYF,TGTGCCAGCAGCGCCGGGACAGGAGAGTACGAGCAGTACTTC
.,few,TRBJ1-6,TRBV12-3/TRBV12-4,CASRRGGLDSPLHF,TGTGCCAGCCGCCGCGGGGGGCTGGATTCACCCCTCCACTTT
TRBD2,.,TRBJ2-1,TRBV3-1,CASSQTSGRSSYNEQFF,TGTGCCAGCAGCCAGACTAGCGGAAGGAGCTCCTACAATGAGCAGTTCTTC
.,.,TRBJ1-5,TRBV28,CASSTGRGTQPQHF,TGTGCCAGCAGCACCGGACGGGGTACACAGCCCCAGCATTTT
TRBD2,.,TRBJ2-1,TRBV4-1,CASSRLAGVREQFF,TGCGCCAGCAGCCGACTAGCGGGAGTCAGGGAGCAGTTCTTC
TRBD1,.,TRBJ2-2,TRBV11-2,CASSAIGQGDLGELFF,TGTGCCAGCAGCGCGATCGGACAGGGGGACTTGGGGGAGCTGTTTTTT
.,many,TRBJ1-6,TRBV28,CASSQGFGSPLHF,TGTGCCAGCAGTCAGGGATTTGGTTCACCCCTCCACTTT
.,.,TRBJ1-2,TRBV24-1,CATSDPTQGPRSGYTF,TGTGCCACCAGTGATCCTACACAGGGCCCTCGGTCGGGCTACACCTTC
.,few,TRBJ1-4,TRBV24-1,CATSAAEGPRGSEKLFF,TGTGCCACCAGTGCGGCAGAGGGACCCCGGGGTAGTGAAAAACTGTTTTTT
.,many,TRBJ2-3,TRBV30,CAWSVGVRTDTQYF,TGTGCCTGGAGTGTAGGCGTTCGCACAGATACGCAGTATTTT
.,.,TRBJ2-6,TRBV7-3,CASSSTWAGSGANVLTF,TGTGCCAGCAGCTCCACGTGGGCGGGATCTGGGGCCAACGTCCTGACTTTC
.,many,TRBJ2-2,TRBV28,CATPGSYTGELFF,TGTGCCACCCCCGGGAGTTACACCGGGGAGCTGTTTTTT
TRBD1,.,TRBJ1-4,TRBV20-1,CSAFLGDRGRKLFF,TGCAGTGCCTTTCTCGGGGACAGGGGAAGGAAACTGTTTTTT
.,many,TRBJ1-5,TRBV2,CASRGESSNQPQHF,TGTGCCAGCAGGGGGGAATCTAGCAATCAGCCCCAGCATTTT
.,few,TRBJ2-5,TRBV12-3/TRBV12-4,CASSLPEGEEAQYF,TGTGCCAGCAGCCTCCCCGAAGGGGAAGAGGCCCAGTACTTC
.,many,TRBJ2-1,TRBV6-7,CASSYSLRSSTHHSSYNEQFF,TGTGCCAGCAGTTACTCGCTTCGGAGTTCCACCCACCATAGCTCCTACAATGAGCAGTTCTTC
.,few,TRBJ2-7,TRBV28,CASSKEYSVYEQYF,TGTGCCAGCAGTAAAGAATACTCTGTCTACGAGCAGTACTTC
.,.,TRBJ2-7,TRBV19,CATSSSTSSYEQYF,TGTGCCACCTCTAGCTCCACCAGCTCCTACGAGCAGTACTTC
TRBD2,many,TRBJ2-7,TRBV13,CASSFSGLAFYEQYF,TGTGCCAGCAGCTTTTCGGGACTAGCTTTCTACGAGCAGTACTTC
.,many,TRBJ2-7,TRBV20-1,CSASPTGLSYEQYF,TGCAGTGCTTCCCCTACGGGACTCTCCTACGAGCAGTACTTC
.,.,TRBJ1-1,TRBV7-9,CASIFSGMNTEAFF,TGTGCCAGCATTTTCAGCGGCATGAACACTGAAGCTTTCTTT
.,many,TRBJ2-5,TRBV20-1,CSAPWTGMTETQYF,TGCAGTGCTCCGTGGACCGGGATGACAGAGACCCAGTACTTC
.,many,TRBJ2-2,TRBV27,CASSLRTSSNTGELFF,TGTGCCAGCAGTCTCCGGACATCCTCGAACACCGGGGAGCTGTTTTTT
.,.,TRBJ1-5,TRBV19,CATRGGYNQPQHF,TGTGCCACCCGAGGGGGTTACAATCAGCCCCAGCATTTT
.,many,TRBJ1-6,TRBV20-1,CSARYREDSPLHF,TGCAGTGCTAGATACAGGGAGGATTCACCCCTCCACTTT
.,many,TRBJ2-7,TRBV20-1,CSARDLAGTREQYF,TGCAGTGCTAGAGATTTGGCAGGGACGAGGGAGCAGTACTTC
.,.,TRBJ1-1,TRBV6-2/TRBV6-3,CASSSPRSTEAFF,TGTGCCAGCAGTTCACCCAGGTCCACTGAAGCTTTCTTT
TRBD1,many,TRBJ1-1,TRBV20-1,CSASDLRQGRSEAFF,TGCAGTGCTAGTGACCTCAGACAGGGGAGAAGTGAAGCTTTCTTT
TRBD2,many,TRBJ2-7,TRBV20-1,CSARDIGLGSHEQYF,TGCAGTGCTAGAGATATAGGACTAGGGTCCCACGAGCAGTACTTC
.,many,TRBJ2-1,TRBV18,CASSPPWRVRTDNEQFF,TGTGCCAGCTCACCACCCTGGAGGGTCCGGACCGACAATGAGCAGTTCTTC
.,.,TRBJ2-7,TRBV29-1,CSVERGQYEQYF,TGCAGCGTTGAACGCGGACAGTACGAGCAGTACTTC